This T cell receptor (beta chain) emerged from a study of spatial heterogeneity in lung cancer. Study-wide points: Alpha chain coverage of tumor T cells was estimated at around 7%, and beta chain coverage at approximately 13%. Tumor mutation count correlated with how many alpha and beta TCRs expanded intratumorally.

Details on this clonotype: Antigen: not known.

CDR1 and CDR2 from the germline V gene are SGHVS and FNYEAQ. The V segment lost 5 bases and the J segment 3 bases; nucleotides outside the gene matches: 4. The length of the CDR3 is 14 residues. Each TCR cDNA molecule bore a unique molecular identifier. In TCRdb, the 5' RACE reads were re-called with MiXCR into one record per CDR3 protein. Of some 96,000 distinct CDR3 sequences listed, 4.4% are singletons. Time point noted: sample taken at primary tumor resection. A total of some 70 untreated early-stage non-small cell lung cancer patients served as donors. Whole RNA was taken from tumor, nontumor lung or frozen PBMC; it was then sequenced unsorted.

The input for sequencing was lung tumor tissue, taken at surgery. This chain links TRBV7-6 with TRBJ2-1; TRBD2 agrees at 7 bases. This sequence originates from a male donor with early-stage non-small cell lung cancer. The CDR3 protein is CASSPERDYNEQFF. In nucleotides, the CDR3 is TGTGCCAGCAGCCCTGAGCGGGACTACAATGAGCAGTTCTTC.